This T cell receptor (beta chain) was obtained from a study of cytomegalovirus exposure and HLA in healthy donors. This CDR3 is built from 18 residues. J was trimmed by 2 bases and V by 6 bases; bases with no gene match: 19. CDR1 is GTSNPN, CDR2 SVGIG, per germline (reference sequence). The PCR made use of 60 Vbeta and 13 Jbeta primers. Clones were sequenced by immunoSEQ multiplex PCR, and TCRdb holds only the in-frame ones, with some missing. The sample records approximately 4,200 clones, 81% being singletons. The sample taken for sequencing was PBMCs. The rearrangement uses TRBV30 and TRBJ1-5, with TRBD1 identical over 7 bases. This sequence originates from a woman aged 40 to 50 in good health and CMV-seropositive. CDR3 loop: CACADPGTAPRGNQPQHF. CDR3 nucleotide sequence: TGTGCCTGCGCGGACCCCGGGACAGCTCCTAGGGGCAATCAGCCCCAGCATTTT. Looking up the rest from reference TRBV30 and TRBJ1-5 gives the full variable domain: SQTIHQWPATLVQPVGSPLSLECTVEGTSNPNLYWYRQAAGRGLQLLFYSVGIGQISSEVPQNLSASRPQDRQFILSSKKLLLSDSGFYLCACADPGTAPRGNQPQHFGDGTRLSIL.